This T cell receptor (beta chain) was retrieved from a study of T cells in Graves' hyperthyroidism and ophthalmopathy. Stability of Graves' hyperthyroidism was defined as absent ophthalmopathy progression within 18 months. Amplified TCR beta CDR3 regions derived from RNA transcripts. HTBI primers drove first-round RT-PCR of the TCR CDR3. TCRdb ran MiXCR on the multiplex PCR reads and lists one entry per CDR3 protein. This sample has hundreds of thousands of distinct CDR3 sequences; 15% to 18% occur once, and the top ten carry 13% to 15%. This clonotype was observed at least ten times. Germline CDR1 and CDR2: SGHTS and YDEGEE. The CDR3 has 14 residues. With 0 bases removed from V and 4 bases from J, the gap between germline ends came to 10 bases.

The rearrangement links TRBV5-8 to TRBJ1-1, with TRBD1 as a possible D gene (5 bases). This clonotype was sampled from a woman aged 18-29 years with Graves' hyperthyroidism. The sequencing input was blood. CDR3 in amino acids: CASSLERGFTEAFF. The CDR3 DNA reads TGTGCCAGCAGCTTGGAGCGGGGGTTCACTGAAGCTTTCTTT. The whole variable domain, filled in from reference TRBV5-8 and TRBJ1-1, reads EAGVTQSPTHLIKTRGQQATLRCSPISGHTSVYWYQQALGLGLQFLLWYDEGEERNRGNFPPRFSGRQFPNYSSELNVNALELEDSALYLCASSLERGFTEAFFGQGTRLTVV.